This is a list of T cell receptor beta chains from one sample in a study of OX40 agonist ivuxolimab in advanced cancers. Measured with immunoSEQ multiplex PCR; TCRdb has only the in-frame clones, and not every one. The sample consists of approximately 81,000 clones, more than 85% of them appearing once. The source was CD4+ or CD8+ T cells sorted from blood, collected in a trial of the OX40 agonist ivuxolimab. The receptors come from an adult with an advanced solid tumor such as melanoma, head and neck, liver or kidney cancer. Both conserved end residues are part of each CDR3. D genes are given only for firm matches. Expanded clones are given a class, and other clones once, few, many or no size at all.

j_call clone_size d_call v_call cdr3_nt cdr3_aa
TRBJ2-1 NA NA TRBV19 TGTGCCAGTAGTATCTCCGGGACAATCGCAAATGAGCAGTTCTTC CASSISGTIANEQFF
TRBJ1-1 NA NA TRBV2 TGTGCCAGCAGTGTACGGGAGCTGAACACTGAAGCTTTCTTT CASSVRELNTEAFF
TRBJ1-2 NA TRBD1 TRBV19 TGTGCCAGTAGTCCGGACAGGGGAAGGGATGGCTACACCTTC CASSPDRGRDGYTF
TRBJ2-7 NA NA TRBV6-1 TGTGCCAGCAGTCGGGCCCTCTACGAGCAGTACTTC CASSRALYEQYF
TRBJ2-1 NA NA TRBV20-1 TGCAGTGCTAGAGATTTACCTTTCCAGTTCTTC CSARDLPFQFF
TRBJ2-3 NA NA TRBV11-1 TGTGCCAGCAGCTTAGGTGATAACCCCACAGATACGCAGTATTTT CASSLGDNPTDTQYF
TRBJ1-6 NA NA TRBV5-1 TGCGCCAGCAGCTTGGAGGCAGGGTCACCCCTCCACTTT CASSLEAGSPLHF
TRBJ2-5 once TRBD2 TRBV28 TGTGCCAGCAGACCAATTCGGGAGGGGGGGTCAGAGACCCAGTACTTC CASRPIREGGSETQYF
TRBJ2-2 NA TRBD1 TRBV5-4 TGTGCCAGCAGCCAAGTCGGACAGGGAGGCGGGGAGCTGTTTTTT CASSQVGQGGGELFF
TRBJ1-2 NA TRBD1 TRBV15 TGTGCCACCAGCAGGGGAGGGGACAGGGGGCTATCTAACTATGGCTACACCTTC CATSRGGDRGLSNYGYTF
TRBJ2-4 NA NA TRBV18 TGTGCCAGCTCACCACCGACTCTAGAATCAGGCATTCAGTACTTC CASSPPTLESGIQYF
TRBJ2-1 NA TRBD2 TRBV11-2 TGTGCCAGCAGCCCCCTGACTAGCGGTAACAATGAGCAGTTCTTC CASSPLTSGNNEQFF
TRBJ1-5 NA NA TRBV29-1 TGCAGCGTTAGTGACAGCCAGAATCAGCCCCAGCATTTT CSVSDSQNQPQHF
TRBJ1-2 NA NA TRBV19 TGTGCCAGTACTAACTATGGCTACACCTTC CASTNYGYTF
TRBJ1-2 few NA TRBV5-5 TGTGCCAGCAGCTTGGAACAAGGGAGGGGTGGCTACACCTTC CASSLEQGRGGYTF
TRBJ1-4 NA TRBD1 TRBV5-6 TGTGCCAGCAGCTTCGGCCAGGGGGCTAAACTGTTTTTT CASSFGQGAKLFF
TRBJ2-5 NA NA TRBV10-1 TGCGCCAGCAGTCGGGGGCCCCCGCCTGAGACCCAGTACTTC CASSRGPPPETQYF
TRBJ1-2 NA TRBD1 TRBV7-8 TGTGCCAGCAGCCGGACAGGCTCAACTAACTATGGCTACACCTTC CASSRTGSTNYGYTF
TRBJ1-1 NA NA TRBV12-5 TGTGCTAGTGGTTTGGGACTGTGGACTGAAGCTTTCTTT CASGLGLWTEAFF
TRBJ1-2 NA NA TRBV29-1 TGCAGCGCCCTGGACAGTTATGGCTACACCTTC CSALDSYGYTF
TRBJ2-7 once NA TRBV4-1 TGCGCCAGCAGCCGCGGACAGAGCTCCTACGAGCAGTACTTC CASSRGQSSYEQYF
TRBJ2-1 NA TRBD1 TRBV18 TGTGCCAGCTCACCAGGGACAGGGGGCTACAATGAGCAGTTCTTC CASSPGTGGYNEQFF
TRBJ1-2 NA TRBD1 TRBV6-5 TGTGCCAGCAGTTACACGGGGACAGACGGCTACACCTTC CASSYTGTDGYTF
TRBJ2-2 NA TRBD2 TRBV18 TGTGCCAGCTCCCCCCGGGACTACCCTAACACCGGGGAGCTGTTTTTT CASSPRDYPNTGELFF
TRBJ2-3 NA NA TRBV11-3 TGTGCCAGCAGCCCCCGGGACACCAGCACAGATACGCAGTATTTT CASSPRDTSTDTQYF
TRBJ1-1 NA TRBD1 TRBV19 TGTGCCAGTAGGAAGCAGGGGGGCTACACTGAAGCTTTCTTT CASRKQGGYTEAFF
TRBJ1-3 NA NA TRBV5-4 TGTGCCAGCAGCCTGGGGGGCGCCGGGGGAAACACCATATATTTT CASSLGGAGGNTIYF
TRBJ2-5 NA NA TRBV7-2 TGTGCCAGCAGCTTAGTTCGACAAGAGACCCAGTACTTC CASSLVRQETQYF
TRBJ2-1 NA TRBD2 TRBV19 TGTGCCAGTAGTAGCGGGGGGGGTTACAATGAGCAGTTCTTC CASSSGGGYNEQFF
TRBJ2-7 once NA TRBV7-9 TGTGCCAGCAGCTTAGAGGGGGGTGCCTCCTACGAGCAGTACTTC CASSLEGGASYEQYF
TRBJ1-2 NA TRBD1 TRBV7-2 TGTGCCAGCACTAAGACAGGGGGTAACTATGGCTACACCTTC CASTKTGGNYGYTF
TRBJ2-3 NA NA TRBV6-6 TGTGCCAGCAGCCACGTCCGTGGGGCCAACTCAGATACGCAGTATTTT CASSHVRGANSDTQYF
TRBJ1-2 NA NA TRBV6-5 TGTGCCAGCAGTTACTCATCAGGGAGAGTAGGCTATGGCTACACCTTC CASSYSSGRVGYGYTF
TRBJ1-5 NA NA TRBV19 TGTGCCAGTAGTATCGAAAGGTCTAATCAGCCCCAGCATTTT CASSIERSNQPQHF
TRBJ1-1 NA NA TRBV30 TGTGCCTGGAGTCAGAAAGGGAGGAACACTGAAGCTTTCTTT CAWSQKGRNTEAFF
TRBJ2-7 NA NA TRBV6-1 TGTGCCAGCAGTTTCCCCCGAAAACAGCCGGGCGAGCAGTACTTC CASSFPRKQPGEQYF
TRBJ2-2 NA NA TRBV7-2 TGTGCCAGCAGCTTAGCTAGGGGGGGCACCGGGGAGCTGTTTTTT CASSLARGGTGELFF
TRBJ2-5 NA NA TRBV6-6 TGTGCCAGCAGTTACTCGGGCACGGCAGAGACCCAGTACTTC CASSYSGTAETQYF
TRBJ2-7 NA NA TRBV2 TGTGCCAGCACCGAGGGCTCCCTGTGGGGGCCAAATAGCTCCTACGAGCAGTACTTC CASTEGSLWGPNSSYEQYF
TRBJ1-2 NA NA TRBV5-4 TGTGCCAGCACCATCGACAGTCTTAACTATGGCTACACCTTC CASTIDSLNYGYTF
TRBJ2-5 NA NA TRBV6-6 TGTGCCAGCAGTCCCGGGACAACGTACCAAGAGACCCAGTACTTC CASSPGTTYQETQYF
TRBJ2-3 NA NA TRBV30 TGTGCCTTAGGGTCAGGAGTGTCCACAGATACGCAGTATTTT CALGSGVSTDTQYF
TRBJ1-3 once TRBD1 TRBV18 TGTGCCAGCTCACCCCGGACAGGGGCCTCTGGAAACACCATATATTTT CASSPRTGASGNTIYF
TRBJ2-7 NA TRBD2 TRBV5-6 TGTGCCAGCAGCACCCCGCTAGCGGGGGGGCCGGACGAGCAGTACTTC CASSTPLAGGPDEQYF
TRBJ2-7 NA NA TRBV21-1 TGTGCCAGCAGCAAAGCGGGACAGGGGATCTCCTACGAGCAGTACTTC CASSKAGQGISYEQYF
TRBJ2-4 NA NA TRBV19 TGTGCCAGTAGGGGGCAGGAGTTAGCCAAAAACATTCAGTACTTC CASRGQELAKNIQYF
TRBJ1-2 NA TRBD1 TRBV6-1 TGTGCCAGCATCCGCTTGGAACAGGACAGGAATGGCTACACCTTC CASIRLEQDRNGYTF
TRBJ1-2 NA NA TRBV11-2 TGTGCCAGCAGCCCAGACCGAGGGGGCTACACCTTC CASSPDRGGYTF
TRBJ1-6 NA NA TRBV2 TGTGCCAGCAGTGCTGACAGCTTGAATTCACCCCTCCACTTT CASSADSLNSPLHF
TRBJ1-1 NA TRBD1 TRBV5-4 TGTGCCAGCAGCGGATGGGACAGGATGAACACTGAAGCTTTCTTT CASSGWDRMNTEAFF
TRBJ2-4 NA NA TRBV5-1 TGCGCCAGCAGCTCAATAACCTCGGGGGACATTCAGTACTTC CASSSITSGDIQYF
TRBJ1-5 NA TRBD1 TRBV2 TGTGCCAGCGGACGCCAGGGGGGAGGTCAGCCCCAGCATTTT CASGRQGGGQPQHF
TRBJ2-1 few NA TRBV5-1 TGCGCCAGCAGCTTGGGACGACTTGGCTCCTACAATGAGCAGTTCTTC CASSLGRLGSYNEQFF
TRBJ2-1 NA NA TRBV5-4 TGTGCCAGCAGCATAACAGGCAGCTCCTACAATGAGCAGTTCTTC CASSITGSSYNEQFF
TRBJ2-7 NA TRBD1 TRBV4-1 TGCGCCAGCAGCCAGCCGACAGGGAAGAATCACGAGCAGTACTTC CASSQPTGKNHEQYF
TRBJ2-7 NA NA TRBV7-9 TGTGCCAGCAGCCTCTCGGAAGGGGGGGGATTCTACGAGCAGTACTTC CASSLSEGGGFYEQYF
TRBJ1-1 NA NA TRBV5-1 TGCGCCAGCAGCCGGGACATCCGACTGAACACTGAAGCTTTCTTT CASSRDIRLNTEAFF
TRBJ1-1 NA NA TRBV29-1 TGCAGCGCTGTCGAGGGGAGCACTGAAGCTTTCTTT CSAVEGSTEAFF
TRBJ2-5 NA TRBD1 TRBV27 TGTGCCAGCAGTTTCACCACAGGGGGAGAGACCCAGTACTTC CASSFTTGGETQYF